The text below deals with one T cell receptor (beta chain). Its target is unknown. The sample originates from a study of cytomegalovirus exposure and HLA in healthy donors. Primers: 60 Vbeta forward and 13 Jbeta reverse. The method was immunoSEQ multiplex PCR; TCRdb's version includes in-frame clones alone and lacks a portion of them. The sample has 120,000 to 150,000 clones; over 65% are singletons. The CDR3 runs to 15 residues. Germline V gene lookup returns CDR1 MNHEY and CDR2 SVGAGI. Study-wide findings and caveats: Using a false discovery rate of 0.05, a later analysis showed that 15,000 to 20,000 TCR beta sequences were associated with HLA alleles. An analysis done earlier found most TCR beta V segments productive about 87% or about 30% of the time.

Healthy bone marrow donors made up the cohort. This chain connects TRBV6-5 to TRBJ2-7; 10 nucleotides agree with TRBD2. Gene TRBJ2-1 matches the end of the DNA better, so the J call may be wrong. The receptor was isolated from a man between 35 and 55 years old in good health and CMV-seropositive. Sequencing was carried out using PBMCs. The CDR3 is CASRTSGDSVNEQFF. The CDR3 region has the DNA TGTGCCAGCAGAACTAGCGGGGATTCGGTCAATGAGCAGTTCTTC.